This is a list of T cell receptor beta chains from one sample in a study of blood T cell repertoires in COVID-19. The method was immunoSEQ multiplex PCR; TCRdb's version includes in-frame clones alone and lacks a portion of them. The sample yields around 92,000 clones, roughly 89% seen once. The sequenced sample was peripheral blood. These receptors were taken from a woman aged 80 or over with active COVID-19. Each CDR3 is given with its conserved first and last residue. Each record gives: V gene, D gene, J gene, clone size, CDR3 protein, CDR3 DNA. A D gene is named only where the DNA matches it firmly. Size is omitted from some rows. Given values are once, few, many or a class for expanded clones.

TRBV5-1	TRBD2	TRBJ2-7	.	CASSFRVAGAGEQYF	TGCGCCAGCAGCTTCAGGGTAGCGGGAGCTGGCGAGCAGTACTTC
TRBV2	.	TRBJ1-6	.	CASSAQFYNSPLHF	TGTGCCAGCAGTGCTCAGTTTTATAATTCACCCCTCCACTTT
TRBV11-1	.	TRBJ2-7	.	CASSLGRISYEQYF	TGTGCCAGCAGCTTGGGCCGGATCTCCTACGAGCAGTACTTC
TRBV6-6	.	TRBJ1-4	.	CASKSGGGTEKLFF	TGTGCCAGCAAATCTGGGGGGGGGACGGAAAAACTGTTTTTT
TRBV4-3	.	TRBJ2-7	.	CASSQAVSYEQYF	TGCGCCAGCAGCCAGGCGGTTTCCTACGAGCAGTACTTC
TRBV28	.	TRBJ2-7	.	CASSSPSQKQYF	TGTGCCAGCAGTTCCCCTAGTCAGAAGCAGTACTTC
TRBV27	.	TRBJ1-2	.	CASSPRQSYGYTF	TGTGCCAGCAGTCCAAGACAGTCTTATGGCTACACCTTC
TRBV6-5	TRBD1	TRBJ2-1	.	CASLKPGQGGNEQFF	TGTGCCAGTCTTAAACCGGGACAGGGGGGCAATGAGCAGTTCTTC
TRBV28	TRBD2	TRBJ2-3	.	CASSLVGLAGASQYF	TGTGCCAGCAGTTTAGTGGGACTAGCGGGAGCATCGCAGTATTTT
TRBV19	TRBD1	TRBJ2-1	.	CASRPYRDRSRNEQFF	TGTGCCAGTAGGCCATACCGGGACAGGTCAAGAAATGAGCAGTTCTTC
TRBV7-3	TRBD2	TRBJ2-5	.	CASSSLLRLAGGSLETQYF	TGTGCCAGCAGCTCCCTCTTAAGACTAGCGGGAGGATCGTTGGAGACCCAGTACTTC
TRBV3-1/TRBV3-2	.	TRBJ2-7	.	CASSQGNSPFSYEQYF	TGTGCCAGCAGCCAAGGGAACAGCCCATTTTCCTACGAGCAGTACTTC
TRBV7-9	TRBD2	TRBJ2-7	.	CASSWAGEEEQYF	TGTGCCAGCAGCTGGGCGGGAGAAGAGGAGCAGTACTTC
TRBV7-2	.	TRBJ2-5	.	CASSPGEQETQYF	TGTGCCAGCAGCCCGGGGGAACAAGAGACCCAGTACTTC
TRBV2	TRBD2	TRBJ2-1	.	CASTSASGMLNEQFF	TGTGCCAGCACCTCCGCTAGCGGGATGTTAAATGAGCAGTTCTTC
TRBV2	TRBD1	TRBJ2-7	.	CASGRQGTSYEQYF	TGTGCCAGCGGGAGACAGGGAACGTCCTACGAGCAGTACTTC
TRBV6-1	.	TRBJ1-3	.	CASSVGTHPSGNTIYF	TGTGCCAGCAGTGTCGGGACTCACCCTTCCGGAAACACCATATATTTT
TRBV11-2	.	TRBJ2-1	.	CASSFAAFDNNEQFF	TGTGCCAGCAGCTTCGCAGCTTTTGACAACAATGAGCAGTTCTTC
TRBV6-2/TRBV6-3	TRBD1	TRBJ1-1	.	CASSYFQGGTEAFF	TGTGCCAGCAGTTACTTCCAGGGGGGCACTGAAGCTTTCTTT
TRBV2	TRBD2	TRBJ2-7	.	CASQPAGYPEQYF	TGTGCCAGTCAGCCAGCGGGGTACCCCGAGCAGTACTTC
TRBV7-2	.	TRBJ2-1	.	CASTRDSRINEQFF	TGTGCCAGCACCCGGGACTCGAGAATCAATGAGCAGTTCTTC
TRBV6-5	TRBD1	TRBJ1-3	.	CASRPGQSSGNTIYF	TGTGCCAGCAGGCCGGGACAGAGCTCTGGAAACACCATATATTTT
TRBV5-1	.	TRBJ2-3	.	CASSLSAGGQALTDTQYF	TGCGCCAGCAGCTTGTCAGCAGGAGGGCAGGCCCTCACAGATACGCAGTATTTT
TRBV27	TRBD1	TRBJ2-2	.	CASSVRGTGGTGELFF	TGTGCCAGCTCCGTAAGGGGGACAGGGGGCACCGGGGAGCTGTTTTTT
TRBV7-2	TRBD2	TRBJ2-5	.	CASSLFGTSGFRYF	TGTGCCAGCAGCTTATTTGGGACTAGCGGGTTTCGGTACTTC
TRBV6-2/TRBV6-3	TRBD1	TRBJ1-5	once	CASSLTGDFKPQHF	TGTGCCAGCAGTTTAACAGGGGATTTTAAGCCCCAGCATTTT
TRBV27	TRBD1	TRBJ1-5	.	CASSLTPRAGGNQPQHF	TGTGCCAGCAGTTTAACGCCCCGGGCAGGGGGTAATCAGCCCCAGCATTTT
TRBV30	TRBD2	TRBJ2-1	.	CAWSVPSGSWNEQFF	TGTGCCTGGAGTGTACCTAGCGGGAGTTGGAATGAGCAGTTCTTC
TRBV6-6	TRBD1	TRBJ2-7	.	CASTGQGVTYEQYF	TGTGCCAGCACAGGACAGGGGGTAACCTACGAGCAGTACTTC
TRBV18	.	TRBJ1-2	.	CASSLGVRGDYGYTF	TGTGCCAGCTCACTTGGGGTCAGGGGTGACTATGGCTACACCTTC
TRBV2	.	TRBJ1-2	.	CASGEYGVGYGYTF	TGTGCCAGCGGGGAGTACGGGGTTGGATATGGCTACACCTTC
TRBV27	TRBD1	TRBJ1-3	.	CASSLPLDRGSGNTIYF	TGTGCCAGCAGTTTACCCCTGGACAGGGGATCTGGAAACACCATATATTTT
TRBV28	TRBD1	TRBJ2-7	.	CASSYLGQGAF	TGTGCCAGCAGTTATCTGGGACAGGGGGCTTTC
TRBV4-1	TRBD1	TRBJ1-3	.	CASSRGQGAGNTIYF	TGCGCCAGCAGCCGCGGACAGGGGGCTGGAAACACCATATATTTT
TRBV5-1	TRBD2	TRBJ2-2	.	CASSFLSGRHTGELFF	TGCGCCAGCAGCTTCCTTAGCGGGAGACATACCGGGGAGCTGTTTTTT
TRBV3-1/TRBV3-2	.	TRBJ2-5	.	CASSHLETQYF	TGTGCCAGCAGCCACCTAGAGACCCAGTACTTC
TRBV19	TRBD1	TRBJ1-5	.	CASRYYGTGVNQPQHF	TGTGCCAGTAGGTACTACGGGACAGGGGTCAATCAGCCCCAGCATTTT
TRBV24-1	.	TRBJ2-5	.	CATSDRNPRRWETQYF	TGTGCCACCAGTGATAGAAACCCCCGGCGGTGGGAGACCCAGTACTTC
TRBV27	.	TRBJ2-3	.	CASSQRTGITDTQYF	TGTGCCAGCAGTCAAAGAACAGGGATCACAGATACGCAGTATTTT